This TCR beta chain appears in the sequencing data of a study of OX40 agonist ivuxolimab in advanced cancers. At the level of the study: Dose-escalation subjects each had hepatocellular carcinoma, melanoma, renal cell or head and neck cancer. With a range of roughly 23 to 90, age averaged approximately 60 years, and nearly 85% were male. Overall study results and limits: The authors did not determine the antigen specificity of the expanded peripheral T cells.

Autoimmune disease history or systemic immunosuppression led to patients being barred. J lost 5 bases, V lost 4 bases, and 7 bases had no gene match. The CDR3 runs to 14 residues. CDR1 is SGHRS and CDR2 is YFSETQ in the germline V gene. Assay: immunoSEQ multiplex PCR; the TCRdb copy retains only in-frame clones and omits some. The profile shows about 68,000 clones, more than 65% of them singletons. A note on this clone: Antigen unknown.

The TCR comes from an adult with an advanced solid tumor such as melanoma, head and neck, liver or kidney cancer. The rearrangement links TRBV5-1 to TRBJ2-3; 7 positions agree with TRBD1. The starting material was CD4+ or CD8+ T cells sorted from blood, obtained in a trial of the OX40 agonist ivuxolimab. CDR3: CASSPGQNRDTQYF. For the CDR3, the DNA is TGCGCCAGCAGCCCGGGACAGAATAGAGATACGCAGTATTTT.